This paragraph covers one TCR beta chain sequence. Libraries were prepared by immunoSEQ multiplex PCR; TCRdb keeps only in-frame clonotypes and omits some of them. This repertoire shows more than 300,000 clones, roughly 86% found once; its top ten account for 10%. The data derive from a study of blood T cell repertoires in COVID-19. The sequencing sample was made of peripheral blood. This clonotype was obtained from a woman under 40 with COVID-19, enrolled during active disease.

The CDR3 bases are TGTGTCAGAAGCGTTGAGCTAGCCAAAAACATTCAGTACTTC. It specifies CVRSVELAKNIQYF. V is TRBV7-5 and J is TRBJ2-4; TRBD2, the D gene given by the table, was not confirmed from the DNA. TRBV7-5 is assigned pseudogene status. The CDR3 is 14 amino acids.